The rows below give T cell receptor beta chains drawn from one sample of a study of blood T cells in healthy people across ages. TCRdb called the 5' RACE reads again in MiXCR, with one record for every CDR3 protein. The data contain some 710,000 distinct CDR3 sequences, 46% of them seen just once; the ten biggest clones take up around a sixth. The sequencing input was blood. Every receptor here comes from a man at least 80 years old in good health. Each CDR3 is given with its conserved first and last residue. The order of the fields is V gene, CDR3 protein.

TRBV7-6	CASSSNVDSYEQYF
TRBV18	CASSQTGQRDNEQFF
TRBV5-1	CASSQLPTAGGPNNEQFF
TRBV6-1	CASIGQVGGANVLTF
TRBV2	CASSVGTGKTGELFF
TRBV25-1	CASSESVSGKNIQYF
TRBV12-3/TRBV12-4	CASSPGQGANIQYF
TRBV11-2	CASSLMRGGRNEQFF
TRBV28	CASSLTSGVTGEQYF
TRBV20-1	CSAERRMGQETQYF
TRBV29-1	CSVVGLAGRGEQFF
TRBV24-1	CATSDRPRASGRGYEQFF
TRBV7-3	CASSTTDMNTEAFF
TRBV2	CASSGTGSRQETQYF
TRBV9	CASSVSPSTANYGYTF
TRBV5-1	CASSSTGGNYEQYF
TRBV29-1	CSVDKATGEQYF
TRBV29-1	CSVSGENTGELFF
TRBV20-1	CSARSAGATDTQYF
TRBV7-2	CASSLIGTMKGYTF
TRBV20-1	CSATRQRVSPYEQYF
TRBV3-1	CASSSRGGRVDEQYF
TRBV12-3/TRBV12-4	CASSLGGGVEQYF
TRBV28	CASSRQMGGRETQYF
TRBV5-1	CASSLGPDGEQFF
TRBV12-3/TRBV12-4	CASSLAPSGGMADTQYF
TRBV6-2/TRBV6-3	CANSFPGLQLAEQYF
TRBV6-1	CASSEARHQTSGDEQFF
TRBV20-1	CSARRFDSSSYNEQFF
TRBV18	CASSPPGLALKTQYF
TRBV12-3/TRBV12-4	CASTFRLAVTDTQYF
TRBV12-3/TRBV12-4	CASSPLAGPSTDTQYF
TRBV12-3/TRBV12-4	CASRTLDRGTFNYGYTF
TRBV5-1	CASSLTGTGTLSYEQYF
TRBV7-3	CASSLTGNGNTIYF
TRBV7-9	CASTPDQSSYNEQFF
TRBV20-1	CSARQVGETQYF
TRBV29-1	CSATSGNTDTQYF
TRBV24-1	CATSDFPGLAENTGELFF
TRBV7-9	CASSLGVAGNYGYTF
TRBV9	CASSGRTSGGEQYF
TRBV6-5	CAGSYAGREGTDTQYF
TRBV7-2	CASSLRWTSAHNEQFF
TRBV11-2	CASSLDPGTGTYGYTF
TRBV7-9	CASSLGTRQKETQYF
TRBV12-3/TRBV12-4	CASSSTAGVYEQYF
TRBV6-5	CASSTNFQETQYF
TRBV7-2	CASSFEYSQETQYF
TRBV29-1	CSVDKQGDEAFF
TRBV24-1	CATSDRGPRQYF